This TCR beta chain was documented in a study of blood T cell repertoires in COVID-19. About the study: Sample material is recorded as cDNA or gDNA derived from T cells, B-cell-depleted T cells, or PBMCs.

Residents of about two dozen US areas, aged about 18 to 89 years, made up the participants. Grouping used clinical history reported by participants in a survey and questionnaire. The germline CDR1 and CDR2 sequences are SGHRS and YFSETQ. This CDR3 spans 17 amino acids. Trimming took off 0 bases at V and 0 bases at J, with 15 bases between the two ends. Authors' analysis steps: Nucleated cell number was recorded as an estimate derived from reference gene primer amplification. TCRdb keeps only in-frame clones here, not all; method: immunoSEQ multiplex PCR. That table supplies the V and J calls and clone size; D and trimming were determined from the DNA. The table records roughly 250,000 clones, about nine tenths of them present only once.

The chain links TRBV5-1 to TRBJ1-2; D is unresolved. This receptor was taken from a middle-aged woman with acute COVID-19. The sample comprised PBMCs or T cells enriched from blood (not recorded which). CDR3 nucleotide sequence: TGCGCCAGCAGCTTGGCCGCTGGGAGGGCCCCTAACTATGGCTACACCTTC. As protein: CASSLAAGRAPNYGYTF.